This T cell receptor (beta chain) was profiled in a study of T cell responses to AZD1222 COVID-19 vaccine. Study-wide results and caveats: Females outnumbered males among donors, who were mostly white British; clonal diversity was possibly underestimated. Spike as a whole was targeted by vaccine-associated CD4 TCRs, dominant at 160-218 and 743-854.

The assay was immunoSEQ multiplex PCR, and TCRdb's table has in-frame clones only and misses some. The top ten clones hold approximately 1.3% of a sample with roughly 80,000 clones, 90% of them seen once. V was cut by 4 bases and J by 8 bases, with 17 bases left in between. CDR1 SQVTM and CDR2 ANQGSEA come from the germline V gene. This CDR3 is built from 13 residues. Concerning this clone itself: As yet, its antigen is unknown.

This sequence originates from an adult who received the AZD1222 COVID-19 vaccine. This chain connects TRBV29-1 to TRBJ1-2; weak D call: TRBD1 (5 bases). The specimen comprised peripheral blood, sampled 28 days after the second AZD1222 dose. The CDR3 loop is CSVGQGAASGYTF. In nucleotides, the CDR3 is TGCAGCGTTGGTCAGGGTGCCGCTAGCGGCTACACCTTC.